The clone carrying this TCR beta chain occurred a few times. Time point meaning: blood at routine non-recurrence follow-up after resection. The authors sequenced whole RNA from tumor, nontumor lung or frozen PBMC without sorting. This sample was included in a study of spatial heterogeneity in lung cancer. Study at large: Samples came from some 71 TRACERx patients with untreated early-stage lung cancer. Sequencing was performed on follow-up PBMC samples when available, collected at a median of around two years after resection. The average appearance count of each unique TCR and UMI combination in raw reads was more than 9.5.

Using its own MiXCR run on the 5' RACE reads, TCRdb lists one record per CDR3 protein. The sample lists 20,000 to 30,000 distinct CDR3 sequences; approximately 6% were seen once. The V end lost 3 bases, the J end lost 7 bases, and 16 bases lay between the germline ends. Germline CDR1 DFQATT, CDR2 SNEGSKA (reference sequence). The CDR3 consists of 14 residues. Sequencing used PBMCs, obtained at follow-up. This chain uses TRBV20-1 with TRBJ1-5; weak D call: TRBD1 (6 bases). The receptor's source is a male donor with early-stage non-small cell lung cancer. The CDR3 protein is CSASSGAVTQPQHF. DNA for the CDR3: TGCAGTGCTAGTTCGGGGGCGGTGACGCAGCCCCAGCATTTT.